These 29 T cell receptor beta chains were sequenced from one sample in a study of metastatic and nonmetastatic thyroid tumors. Using MiXCR, TCRdb re-called clones from the PCR reads. The sample gives about 25,000 clones, 10% to 15% of which show up once; more than 15% is in the top ten. Thyroid surgery was preceded by no treatment in any patient. Sequenced input: blood. Receptors were obtained from a female donor with papillary thyroid cancer or a benign thyroid nodule (not recorded which). Some clones in this sample may be carry-over from other donors' samples.

This chain joins TRBV20-1 and TRBJ2-5, with 9 positions matching TRBD1. CDR3 length: 14 amino acids. Germline assignment: CDR1 DFQATT and CDR2 SNEGSKA (reference sequence). The trim removed 4 bases at V and 5 bases at J, leaving 8 bases unmatched. The CDR3 coding sequence is TGCAGTGCTATTAACACAGGGGGCTCTGAGACCCAGTACTTC. Amino acids: CSAINTGGSETQYF.

This clone was counted ten times or more. The chain couples TRBV12-3 or TRBV12-4 to TRBJ2-3; D is uncertain. Trimming left V 11 bases short and J 2 bases short, with 14 bases between. This CDR3 region has 13 residues. Here the CDR3 reads CAQRRVDTDTQYF. The CDR3 bases are TGTGCCCAGAGAAGGGTCGACACAGATACGCAGTATTTT.

This clone was detected ten times or more. This may be a read error, as it is one base from a much larger clone. The gene calls are TRBV19 and TRBJ2-7; possibly TRBD1 or TRBD2 for D (5 bases each). V lost 8 bases and J lost 0, with 23 bases in between. This CDR3 is 17 amino acids long. Germline CDR1 and CDR2: LNHDA and SQIVND (reference sequence). CDR3 sequence (DNA): TGTGCCAGTGGTCCACGGAGGTCCGGGACCGACTCCTACGAGCAGTACTTC. This translates into CASGPRRSGTDSYEQYF. The whole variable domain, remainder taken from reference TRBV19 and TRBJ2-7, is DGGITQSPKYLFRKEGQNVTLSCEQNLNHDAMYWYRQDPGQGLRLIYYSQIVNDFQKGDIAEGYSVSREKKESFPLTVTSAQKNPTAFYLCASGPRRSGTDSYEQYFGPGTRLTVT.

V usage is TRBV28 and J usage is TRBJ1-1, with 7 bases that match TRBD1. Trimming took 6 bases from V and 2 from J; bases not matched to a gene: 9. The germline CDR1 and CDR2 sequences are MDHEN and SYDVKM. The CDR3 spans 15 residues. The CDR3 loop is CASRNDDRANTEAFF. For the CDR3, the DNA is TGTGCCAGCAGGAATGATGACAGGGCTAACACTGAAGCTTTCTTT.

This clone appeared many times. This rearrangement joins TRBV19 to TRBJ2-1, with D possibly TRBD2 on 6 matching bases. The germline CDR1 and CDR2 sequences are LNHDA and SQIVND (reference sequence). Trimming pared 5 bases from V and 2 bases from J, leaving 13 bases between. The CDR3 loop spans 15 amino acids. CDR3 loop: CASSRGGVPYNEQFF. CDR3 coding DNA: TGTGCCAGTAGTCGAGGAGGGGTTCCCTACAATGAGCAGTTCTTC.

In this sample, this clone turned up many times. One junction end disagrees with the germline gene, perhaps due to a read error. This sequence joins TRBV2 and TRBJ2-1; D gene unclear. Germline V gives CDR1 SNHLY, CDR2 FYNNEI. This CDR3 comprises 10 residues. CDR3 region: CASSQGEQLF. The CDR3, as DNA: TGTGCCAGCAGTCAAGGTGAGCAGCTCTTC.

This clone occurred many times. V and J are TRBV5-1 and TRBJ2-1; 7 bases match TRBD1. V shed 4 bases and J 4 bases; nucleotides not matched to a gene: 8. The CDR3 has 15 amino acids. Germline assignment: CDR1 SGHRS and CDR2 YFSETQ. The CDR3 loop is CASSLTGAGYNEQFF. CDR3 nucleotide sequence: TGCGCCAGCAGCCTAACAGGGGCAGGTTACAATGAGCAGTTCTTC.

This clone was recorded many times. This chain joins TRBV28 and TRBJ2-7, with 11 bases aligning to TRBD1. The CDR3 spans 15 residues. Germline CDR1 MDHEN, CDR2 SYDVKM. The junction had 9 bases not matched to a gene; V was cut back by 4 bases and J by 7 bases. CDR3 nucleotides: TGTGCCAGCAGTTCACCGGGACAGGGGGGTGGAGAGCAGTACTTC. Translated: CASSSPGQGGGEQYF.

This clone was found many times. Germline is not matched at one junction end, which may reflect a read error. The same CDR3 is also encoded by other DNA sequences in this sample. J is TRBJ1-1 and V is TRBV28; the D is unclear. The CDR3 is 11 residues long. CDR1 and CDR2 from the germline V gene are MDHEN and SYDVKM. CDR3 sequence (DNA): TGTGCCAGCAGTTTTTCAACTGAGGCTTTCTTT. Its translation is CASSFSTEAFF. The entire variable domain, with the rest obtained from reference TRBV28 and TRBJ1-1, is as follows: DVKVTQSSRYLVKRTGEKVFLECVQDMDHENMFWYRQDPGLGLRLIYFSYDVKMKEKGDIPEGYSVSREKKERFSLILESASTNQTSMYLCASSFSTEAFFGQGTRLTVV.

The sample holds many counts of this clone. This chain uses TRBV20-1 with TRBJ2-2; 12 bases are a match to TRBD2. The junction had 6 bases not matched to a gene; V was cut back by 3 bases and J by 4 bases. The CDR3 totals 16 residues. Per germline, CDR1 DFQATT and CDR2 SNEGSKA (reference sequence). The CDR3 protein is CSARTSGRQGTGELFF. The CDR3 DNA reads as TGCAGTGCTAGGACTAGCGGGAGACAGGGCACCGGGGAGCTGTTTTTT.

This clone was detected many times. This CDR3 is CASSFDQGGWGENPETQYF. The CDR3 nucleotides read TGTGCCAGCAGTTTTGATCAGGGGGGTTGGGGGGAGAACCCAGAGACCCAGTACTTC. The chain carries TRBV28 and TRBJ2-5, with a weak D call TRBD1 (7 bases). The V end lost 3 bases, the J end lost 4 bases, and 27 bases lay between the germline ends. CDR1 and CDR2 from the germline V gene are MDHEN and SYDVKM. The CDR3 runs 19 residues.

This clone was recorded at least ten times. The chain employs TRBV20-1 and TRBJ2-3; TRBD2 matches at 9 bases. The junction had 15 bases not matched to a gene; V was cut back by 8 bases and J by 6 bases. Per germline, CDR1 DFQATT and CDR2 SNEGSKA (reference sequence). The length of the CDR3 is 15 residues. This CDR3 is CSPKVPSGIPDTQYF. In DNA form, the CDR3 reads TGCAGTCCTAAGGTGCCTAGCGGGATTCCTGATACGCAGTATTTT.

This clone has ten or more counts. This sequence joins TRBV7-3 and TRBJ2-2, with D hard to call. Trimming cost V 2 bases and J 1 base, with 2 bases left between them. Germline CDR1 reads SGHTA; CDR2 reads FQGTGA. The CDR3 has 13 amino acids. In nucleotides, the CDR3 is TGTGCCAGCAGCTTAGGGAACACCGGGGAGCTGTTTTTT. Its translation: CASSLGNTGELFF. Complete variable domain (other parts from reference TRBV7-3 and TRBJ2-2): GAGVSQTPSNKVTEKGKYVELRCDPISGHTALYWYRQSLGQGPEFLIYFQGTGAADDSGLPNDRFFAVRPEGSVSTLKIQRTERGDSAVYLCASSLGNTGELFFGEGSRLTVL.

This clone occurred many times. The chain couples TRBV12-3 or TRBV12-4 to TRBJ1-1; TRBD1 might be the D (5 bases). This CDR3 comprises 14 residues. Deletions cut 6 bases from V and 0 bases from J, with 11 bases between. CDR3 in amino acids: CASRSQDMNTEAFF. In nucleotides, the CDR3 is TGTGCCAGCAGATCACAGGACATGAACACTGAAGCTTTCTTT.

This clone was observed many times. V gene TRBV9 combines with J gene TRBJ1-3; a possible D gene is TRBD1 (5 bases). V lost 2 bases and J lost 5, with 17 bases in between. CDR3 length equals 16 residues. The germline V gene has CDR1 SGDLS and CDR2 YYNGEE. The CDR3 reads CASSVAGGTERNTIYF. As DNA, the CDR3 is TGTGCCAGCAGCGTTGCCGGAGGGACGGAGAGAAACACCATATATTTT.

This clone was found many times. The chain's CDR3 is CASSPRQGDTEAFF. In DNA, the CDR3 is TGTGCCAGCAGCCCCCGCCAGGGAGACACTGAAGCTTTCTTT. The chain employs TRBV7-9 and TRBJ1-1, with TRBD1 as a possible D gene (5 bases). Trimming pared 5 bases from V and 3 bases from J, leaving 13 bases between. Germline V CDR1 and CDR2: SEHNR, FQNEAQ (reference sequence). The CDR3 has 14 residues.

This clone showed up just a few times. The germline gene is not matched at one end of the junction; a read error may be the cause. The chain employs TRBV7-9 and TRBJ1-2; no firm D call. Germline V gene sequence: CDR1 SEHNR, CDR2 FQNEAQ (reference sequence). This CDR3 is 11 amino acids long. The CDR3 nucleotides are TGTGCCATCGGGCCCTACTATCGCTACACCTTC. Encoded protein: CAIGPYYRYTF.

This clone was picked up many times. The chain links TRBV7-8 to TRBJ1-5, with D unresolved. CDR1 and CDR2 from the germline V gene are SGHVS and FQNEAQ. Trimming stripped 3 bases from V and 3 bases from J, with 9 bases between. The CDR3 runs 14 residues. CDR3: CASSFSTVNQPQHF. CDR3 nucleotides: TGTGCCAGCAGCTTTTCAACAGTCAATCAGCCCCAGCATTTT.

About this clone itself: Other DNA sequences in the sample encode the same CDR3. V gene TRBV27 combines with J gene TRBJ1-5; D not resolved. The germline V gene encodes CDR1 MNHEY and CDR2 SMNVEV (reference sequence). This CDR3 is 16 amino acids long. V lost 6 bases to trimming and J lost 4 bases, with 19 bases between them. CDR3 region: CASSSSGAVKNQPQHF. The CDR3 DNA reads as TGTGCCAGCAGCTCGTCGGGCGCAGTAAAAAATCAGCCCCAGCATTTT.

Relative to its sample, this clone is medium-sized. The chain carries TRBV7-8 and TRBJ1-2; D gene uncertain. This CDR3 has 12 amino acids. In germline, CDR1 is SGHVS, CDR2 FQNEAQ. V lost 1 base, J lost 4 bases, and 4 bases lay in between. DNA for the CDR3: TGTGCCAGCAGCTTAGGAGGCTATGGCTACACCTTC. Amino acids: CASSLGGYGYTF. Full variable domain (rest looked up from reference TRBV7-8 and TRBJ1-2): GAGVSQSPRYKVAKRGQDVALRCDPISGHVSLFWYQQALGQGPEFLTYFQNEAQLDKSGLPSDRFFAERPEGSVSTLKIQRTQQEDSAVYLCASSLGGYGYTFGSGTRLTVV.

This clone was seen many times. This chain links TRBV6-1 with TRBJ1-1; D is unresolved. The CDR3 runs 14 residues. The germline CDR1 and CDR2 sequences are MNHNS and SASEGT. V lost 6 bases and J lost 4, with 15 bases in between. Written as DNA, the CDR3 is TGTGCCAGCAGCTCTTCGCGGGGAGTCACTGAAGCTTTCTTT. Translation: CASSSSRGVTEAFF.

This clone has a handful of counts. V and J are TRBV6-1 and TRBJ2-7; D tentatively fits TRBD1 or TRBD2 (5 bases each). CDR3 length: 14 residues. Trimming left V 4 bases short and J 2 bases short, with 12 bases between. Germline CDR1 reads MNHNS; CDR2 reads SASEGT. The CDR3 bases are TGTGCCAGCAGTGTTCGGGACCGCACCTACGAGCAGTACTTC. This codes for CASSVRDRTYEQYF.

At least ten counts were recorded for this clone. This CDR3 is also generated by other DNA sequences in the sample. The chain links TRBV10-1 to TRBJ1-2; 8 bases are shared with TRBD1. CDR1 WNHNN and CDR2 SYGVQD come from the germline V gene (reference sequence). After removal of 4 bases from V and 8 bases from J, the junction contained 15 bases not matched to a gene. CDR3 size: 16 residues. CDR3 in amino acids: CASSVAGTGLLRGYTF. DNA for the CDR3: TGCGCCAGCAGTGTAGCCGGGACAGGTCTCTTGCGAGGCTACACCTTC.

In this sample, this clone turned up many times. The CDR3 sequence: CASSLVSSYNEQFF. In DNA form, the CDR3 reads TGTGCCAGCAGCTTGGTGAGCTCCTACAATGAGCAGTTCTTC. The chain combines TRBV7-8 with TRBJ2-1; D is unresolved. Trimming took off 3 bases at V and 0 bases at J, with 6 bases between the two ends. Germline values: CDR1 SGHVS, CDR2 FQNEAQ. This CDR3 comprises 14 residues.

Ten or more counts support this clone. One junction end does not reproduce the germline sequence, and a read error may be involved. The CDR3 DNA sequence: TGTGCCAGCAGTTTACCATCAAAAAGCATTCAGTACTTC. Translation gives CASSLPSKSIQYF. The chain recombines TRBV28 with TRBJ2-4, with no clear D. The CDR3 runs to 13 residues. Germline loops: CDR1 MDHEN, CDR2 SYDVKM.

The sample holds many counts of this clone. The chain carries TRBV7-2 and TRBJ2-3; 7 nucleotides line up with TRBD2. CDR1 SGHTA and CDR2 FQGNSA come from the germline V gene. The CDR3 has 14 amino acids. The junction had 3 bases not matched to a gene; V was cut back by 4 bases and J by 2 bases. The CDR3 DNA follows: TGTGCCAGCAGCTGGACTAGGATCACAGATACGCAGTATTTT. Amino acid sequence: CASSWTRITDTQYF.

The V call is TRBV20-1, the J call TRBJ1-2; D unclear. The length of the CDR3 is 11 residues. CDR1 is DFQATT, CDR2 SNEGSKA, per germline (reference sequence). Trimming pared 5 bases from V and 7 bases from J, leaving 11 bases between. The CDR3 sequence: CSALQRRGYTF. The CDR3 DNA sequence: TGCAGTGCTCTCCAACGGCGTGGCTACACCTTC.

This clone has ten or more counts. The J gene is TRBJ2-1, the V gene TRBV15; 16 bases are a match to TRBD2. Germline loops: CDR1 LNHNV, CDR2 YYDKDF (reference sequence). The V and J ends lost 0 bases and 3 bases, in that order; junction bases with no gene match: 5. CDR3 length: 19 amino acids. DNA of the CDR3: TGTGCCACCAGCAGAGAGGGACTAGCGGGAGGGCGCCGCTACAATGAGCAGTTCTTC. Translation gives CATSREGLAGGRRYNEQFF.

This clone showed up many times. The genes are TRBV7-2 and TRBJ2-1; the D gene is possibly TRBD1 (6 bases). The length of the CDR3 is 15 residues. V was pared by 6 bases and J by 1 base, with 13 bases between. From germline, CDR1 is SGHTA and CDR2 FQGNSA. The CDR3: CASRSGTPSYNEQFF. The CDR3, as DNA: TGTGCCAGCAGGTCCGGGACACCTTCCTACAATGAGCAGTTCTTC.